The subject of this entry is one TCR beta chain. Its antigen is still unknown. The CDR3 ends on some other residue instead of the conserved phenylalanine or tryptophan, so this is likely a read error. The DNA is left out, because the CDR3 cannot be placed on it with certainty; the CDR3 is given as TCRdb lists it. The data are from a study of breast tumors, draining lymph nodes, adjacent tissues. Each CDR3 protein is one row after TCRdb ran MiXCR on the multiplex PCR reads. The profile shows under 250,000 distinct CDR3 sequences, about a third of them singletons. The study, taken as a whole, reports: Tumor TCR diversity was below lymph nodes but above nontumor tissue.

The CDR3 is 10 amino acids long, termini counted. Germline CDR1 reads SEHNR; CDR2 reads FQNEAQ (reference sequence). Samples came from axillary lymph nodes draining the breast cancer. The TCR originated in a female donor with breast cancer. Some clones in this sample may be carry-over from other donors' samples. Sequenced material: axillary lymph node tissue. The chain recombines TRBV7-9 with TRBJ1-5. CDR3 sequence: CASSLGGTSI.